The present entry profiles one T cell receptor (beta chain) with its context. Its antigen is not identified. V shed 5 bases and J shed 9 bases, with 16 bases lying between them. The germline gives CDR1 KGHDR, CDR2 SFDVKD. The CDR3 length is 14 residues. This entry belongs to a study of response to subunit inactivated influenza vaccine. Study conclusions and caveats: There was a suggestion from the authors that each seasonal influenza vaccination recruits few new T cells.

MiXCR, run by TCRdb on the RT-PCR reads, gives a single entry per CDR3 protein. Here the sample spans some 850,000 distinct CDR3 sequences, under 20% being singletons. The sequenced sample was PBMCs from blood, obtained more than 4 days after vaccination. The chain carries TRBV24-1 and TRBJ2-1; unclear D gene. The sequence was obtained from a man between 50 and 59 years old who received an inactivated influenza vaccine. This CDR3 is CATSGVSTLGEQFF. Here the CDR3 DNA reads TGTGCCACCAGTGGGGTCTCTACTCTTGGTGAGCAGTTCTTC.